This passage covers 11 T cell receptor beta chains from one sample sequenced in a study of blood T cell repertoires in COVID-19. Libraries were prepared by immunoSEQ multiplex PCR; TCRdb keeps only in-frame clonotypes and omits some of them. The table shows 330,000 or so clones, with about 90% occurring only once. The specimen was PBMCs or T cells enriched from blood (not recorded which). The receptors come from a woman younger than 45 who had recovered from COVID-19.

The rearrangement joins TRBV5-4 to TRBJ2-7; 12 bases are shared with TRBD2. Germline CDR1 and CDR2: SGHNT and YYREEE (reference sequence). The trim removed 2 bases at V and 6 bases at J, leaving 3 bases unmatched. The CDR3 loop spans 14 amino acids. CDR3 in DNA: TGTGCCAGCAGCTTCCTAGCGGGAGGGGCCGAGCAGTACTTC. Translation: CASSFLAGGAEQYF.

The CDR3 sequence is CASSELQGAGEKLFF. The CDR3, as DNA: TGTGCCAGCAGCGAACTTCAGGGGGCCGGTGAAAAACTGTTTTTT. The chain employs TRBV14 and TRBJ1-4, with 8 nucleotides matching TRBD1. Germline CDR1 reads SGHDN; CDR2 reads FVKESK. There are 15 residues in the CDR3. The ends lost 5 bases at V and 7 bases at J; junction bases unmatched: 9.

The rearrangement joins TRBV11-2 to TRBJ2-4; 9 bases align to TRBD1. This CDR3 contains 16 residues. Germline CDR1 is SGHAT and CDR2 is FQNNGV. Trimming took 3 bases from V and 8 from J; bases not matched to a gene: 11. CDR3 nucleotides: TGTGCCAGCAGCTTGGGGACAGGGCCAGCCTGGGACATTCAGTACTTC. Translation gives CASSLGTGPAWDIQYF. Full variable domain (outside the CDR3, taken from reference TRBV11-2 and TRBJ2-4): EAGVAQSPRYKIIEKRQSVAFWCNPISGHATLYWYQQILGQGPKLLIQFQNNGVVDDSQLPKDRFSAERLKGVDSTLKIQPAKLEDSAVYLCASSLGTGPAWDIQYFGAGTRLSVL.

This chain connects TRBV5-4 to TRBJ2-3; 8 positions agree with TRBD1. Germline CDR1 SGHNT, CDR2 YYREEE (reference sequence). The CDR3 runs to 14 residues. The ends lost 4 bases at V and 0 bases at J; junction bases unmatched: 1. The CDR3 is CASSQGASTDTQYF. The CDR3 bases are TGTGCCAGCAGCCAGGGGGCTAGCACAGATACGCAGTATTTT.

The chain carries TRBV15 and TRBJ2-1; a possible D gene is TRBD1 (6 bases). Trimming removed 3 bases at V and 6 bases at J, with 12 bases between. Germline V gene lookup returns CDR1 LNHNV and CDR2 YYDKDF (reference sequence). This CDR3 contains 14 residues. Written as DNA, the CDR3 is TGTGCCACCAGCAGCCCGGACAGCTTCAATGAGCAGTTCTTC. This encodes CATSSPDSFNEQFF.

This sequence joins TRBV25-1 and TRBJ2-7; 8 bases are shared with TRBD2. With V trimmed by 3 bases and J by 6 bases, 13 bases remained unmatched. The CDR3 covers 16 residues. Germline CDR1 reads MGHDK; CDR2 reads SYGVNS. The CDR3 DNA reads as TGTGCCAGCAGTGATTCATTGCCCGGGACTAGGGGCGAGCAGTACTTC. It codes for CASSDSLPGTRGEQYF.

The chain uses TRBV5-1 and TRBJ1-2; a weak D match, TRBD1 (5 bases). The V gene's germline CDR1 is SGHRS and CDR2 YFSETQ. V was cut by 2 bases and J by 3 bases, with 11 bases left in between. The CDR3 extends over 14 amino acids. The CDR3 here is CASSFSTGDYGYTF. The CDR3, as DNA: TGCGCCAGCAGCTTCTCGACGGGGGACTATGGCTACACCTTC. The full variable domain, with the rest looked up from reference TRBV5-1 and TRBJ1-2, is KAGVTQTPRYLIKTRGQQVTLSCSPISGHRSVSWYQQTPGQGLQFLFEYFSETQRNKGNFPGRFSGRQFSNSRSEMNVSTLELGDSALYLCASSFSTGDYGYTFGSGTRLTVV.

This chain joins TRBV5-5 and TRBJ2-5; the D gene is possibly TRBD1 (5 bases). Germline V CDR1 and CDR2: SGHKS, YYEKEE (reference sequence). Trimming stripped 0 bases from V and 1 base from J, with 13 bases between. There are 16 residues in the CDR3. The CDR3 loop is CASSLDPVRVQETQYF. CDR3 bases: TGTGCCAGCAGCTTGGATCCGGTCAGGGTCCAAGAGACCCAGTACTTC.

The chain is built from TRBV6-5 and TRBJ2-7; D gene ambiguous. CDR1 and CDR2 from the germline V gene are MNHEY and SVGAGI. Trimming removed 6 bases at V and 0 bases at J, with 15 bases between. This CDR3 has 15 amino acids. The CDR3 here is CASSQTAAISYEQYF. CDR3 in DNA: TGTGCCAGCAGCCAGACTGCCGCTATCTCCTACGAGCAGTACTTC.

This clone was seen more than once but under ten times. This chain links TRBV9 with TRBJ1-3, with D possibly being TRBD1 (5 bases). The CDR3 consists of 14 residues. CDR1 and CDR2 (germline): SGDLS, YYNGEE. Trimming took off 2 bases at V and 1 base at J, with 7 bases between the two ends. Here the CDR3 reads CASSVDMSGNTIYF. CDR3 DNA sequence: TGTGCCAGCAGCGTGGACATGTCTGGAAACACCATATATTTT.

The sample holds one count of this clone. The CDR3 coding sequence is TGTGCCAGCAGCCCGTCCGCGGCCCTCACAGATACGCAGTATTTT. It translates to CASSPSAALTDTQYF. The gene calls are TRBV11-2 and TRBJ2-3; D gene uncertain. The CDR3 consists of 15 residues. Trimming removed 5 bases from V and 2 bases from J, with 14 bases in between. The germline CDR1 and CDR2 sequences are SGHAT and FQNNGV. Drawing the rest from reference TRBV11-2 and TRBJ2-3, the complete variable domain is EAGVAQSPRYKIIEKRQSVAFWCNPISGHATLYWYQQILGQGPKLLIQFQNNGVVDDSQLPKDRFSAERLKGVDSTLKIQPAKLEDSAVYLCASSPSAALTDTQYFGPGTRLTVL.